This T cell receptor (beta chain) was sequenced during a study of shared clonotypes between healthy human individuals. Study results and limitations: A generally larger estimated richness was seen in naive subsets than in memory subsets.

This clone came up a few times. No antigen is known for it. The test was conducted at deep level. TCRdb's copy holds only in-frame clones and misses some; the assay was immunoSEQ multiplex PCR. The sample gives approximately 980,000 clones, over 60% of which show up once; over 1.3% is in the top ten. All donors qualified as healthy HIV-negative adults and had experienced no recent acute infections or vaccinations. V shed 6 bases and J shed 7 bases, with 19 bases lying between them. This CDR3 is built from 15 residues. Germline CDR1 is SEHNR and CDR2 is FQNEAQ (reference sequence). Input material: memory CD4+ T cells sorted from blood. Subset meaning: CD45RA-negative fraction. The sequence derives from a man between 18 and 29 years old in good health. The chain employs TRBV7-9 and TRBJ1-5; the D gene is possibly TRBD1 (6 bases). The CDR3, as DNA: TGTGCCAGCAGTAAACAGGGAAGTGGAATCCAGCCCCAGCATTTT. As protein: CASSKQGSGIQPQHF.